The subject of this entry is one TCR beta chain. In this sample, this clone turned up once. Its antigen remains unidentified. The input lacks base qualities; no much larger clone sits a single base away. These data belong to a study of blood T cell repertoires in COVID-19 (dated by TCRdb to the early 2020s). About the investigation overall: Samples covering the acute and convalescent phases of COVID-19 were provided by collaborators in the United States, Italy and Spain. The material from the prospective study consisted of cDNA or gDNA derived from T cells, B-cell-depleted T cells, or PBMCs. Subjects who had been exposed to COVID-19, were actively infected with it, or had recovered from it provided the deeply sampled blood TCRbeta repertoires that made up the dataset. A freely available public database, intended as a resource for researchers studying the immune response to SARS-CoV-2, is where the repertoires were released. Samples were obtained from the ongoing ImmuneRACE study (first 160 participants) and from 1,254 subjects provided by 6 global collaborators. Nearly every sample came with metadata listing a de-identified subject ID, COVID-19 status, age in years and sex. Where available, HLA class I and class II types were obtained from metadata supplied by the sample provider rather than from assay-based typing. The study at large found these results: Clinical and demographic metadata were provided uncurated, with the amount varying by source and participant.

TCRbeta CDR3 regions were amplified from genomic DNA by means of the immunoSEQ Assay, a bias-controlled multiplex PCR. On the authors' methods: Within the assay, amplification of reference gene primers was used to estimate how many nucleated cells each sample contained. To quantify the absolute abundance of each unique TCRbeta CDR3 rearrangement, sequence reads were collapsed and filtered. For each sample, productive Simpson clonality was calculated by taking the square root of Simpson's diversity index across productive rearrangements. This immuneACCESS table, as held by TCRdb, lists in-frame sequences with V and J called but not all clones. Of the missing ones, under half trace to an unresolved V gene in checked studies; the others have no known cause. The DNA was the basis for D and trimming; V, J and clone size are from that table. The sample profile shows under 150,000 clones; about 80% of them were found once. The top ten hold approximately 8.1% of the sample.

Collaborating institutions collected whole blood in K2EDTA tubes following their own protocols. For TCRbeta analysis, collaborators shipped samples in one of three forms: frozen whole blood, isolated PBMCs, or DNA extracted from either of those sample types. V is pared back by 6 bases and J by 0 bases, with 10 bases lying between the germline termini. Reading the germline V gene (reference sequence) gives CDR1 LNHDA and CDR2 SQIVND. From cysteine to phenylalanine, the CDR3 is 14 amino acids long. Only the CDR3 portion is preserved as DNA: 42 bases, with reading frame beginning at the first base. The rearranged chain carries TRBV19 and TRBJ2-3; D gene: possibly TRBD2, on 6 matching bases. The clonotype comes from a woman aged 40 to 50 with acute or convalescent COVID-19. Sequenced sample: peripheral blood. The CDR3 is CASSRGGSTDTQYF. The nucleotide sequence reads as follows: TGTGCCAGTAGCCGCGGAGGGAGCACAGATACGCAGTATTTT.